Below are 10 T cell receptor beta chains sequenced from a single sample in a study of T cells in Graves' hyperthyroidism and ophthalmopathy. Amplification yielded TCR beta CDR3 regions, with RNA transcripts as the source. HTBI primers were used for first-round RT-PCR of the TCR CDR3. MiXCR was run by TCRdb on the multiplex PCR reads, yielding one entry per CDR3 protein. The data hold fewer than 400,000 distinct CDR3 sequences, with approximately 14% observed a single time. Sequencing was carried out using blood. The receptors stem from a woman in her late teens or twenties with Graves' hyperthyroidism that later progressed to Graves' ophthalmopathy.

The sample holds a few counts of this clonotype. The rearrangement uses TRBV29-1 and TRBJ1-1; D uncertain. In germline, CDR1 is SQVTM, CDR2 ANQGSEA. V lost 5 bases to trimming and J lost 3 bases, with 10 bases between them. This CDR3 spans 12 amino acids. In DNA, the CDR3 is TGCAGCGTTCTACCCGGGTACACTGAAGCTTTCTTT. Translating gives CSVLPGYTEAFF. The full variable domain, in which reference TRBV29-1 and TRBJ1-1 provide the parts outside the CDR3, is SAVISQKPSRDICQRGTSLTIQCQVDSQVTMMFWYRQQPGQSLTLIATANQGSEATYESGFVIDKFPISRPNLTFSTLTVSNMSPEDSSIYLCSVLPGYTEAFFGQGTRLTVV.

There are many counts of this clonotype. The genes are TRBV20-1 and TRBJ2-5; D is tentatively TRBD1 or TRBD2 (6 bases each). The CDR3 extends over 13 amino acids. V shed 1 base and J shed 5 bases, with 11 bases lying between them. Germline loops: CDR1 DFQATT, CDR2 SNEGSKA (reference sequence). As DNA, the CDR3 is TGCAGTGCTAGAGTTATAGGGGGGGAGACCCAGTACTTC. Protein product: CSARVIGGETQYF.

This clonotype has a handful of counts. This chain connects TRBV4-2 to TRBJ2-3, with 7 bases identical to TRBD2. V lost 4 bases to trimming and J lost 6 bases; unmatched junction nucleotides: 10. Germline V gives CDR1 LGHNA, CDR2 YNFKEQ. This CDR3 contains 15 residues. The CDR3 is CASSPGLGLQDTQYF. Written as DNA, the CDR3 is TGTGCCAGCAGCCCTGGACTAGGACTACAGGATACGCAGTATTTT.

V gene TRBV5-6 combines with J gene TRBJ1-2; 9 bases map to TRBD1. The trim removed 2 bases at V and 3 bases at J, leaving 2 bases unmatched. This CDR3 region has 14 residues. Germline lookup yields CDR1 SGHDT and CDR2 YYEEEE. CDR3 sequence reads: CASSLQGADYGYTF. The CDR3 DNA sequence: TGTGCCAGCAGCTTACAGGGGGCCGACTATGGCTACACCTTC.

The rearrangement joins TRBV9 to TRBJ2-5; D is uncertain. V was shortened by 2 bases and J by 2 bases, with 16 bases between the two germline ends. CDR1 SGDLS and CDR2 YYNGEE come from the germline V gene. This CDR3 has 16 amino acids. CDR3 DNA sequence: TGTGCCAGCAGCGTTAGCCTTAGAGATAGGCAAGAGACCCAGTACTTC. This encodes CASSVSLRDRQETQYF.

This clonotype was observed a few times. This chain joins TRBV5-4 and TRBJ2-3; 9 bases are shared with TRBD1. Trimming took 4 bases from V and 3 from J; bases not matched to a gene: 6. The CDR3 loop spans 15 amino acids. The germline V gene encodes CDR1 SGHNT and CDR2 YYREEE (reference sequence). CDR3 in DNA: TGTGCCAGCAGCGGGAGCGGGACAGGGACAGATACGCAGTATTTT. It translates to CASSGSGTGTDTQYF. The full variable domain, rest sourced from reference TRBV5-4 and TRBJ2-3, is ETGVTQSPTHLIKTRGQQVTLRCSSQSGHNTVSWYQQALGQGPQFIFQYYREEENGRGNFPPRFSGLQFPNYSSELNVNALELDDSALYLCASSGSGTGTDTQYFGPGTRLTVL.

This clonotype was seen only once. The V gene is TRBV7-9, the J gene TRBJ1-3; D is possibly TRBD1 (6 bases). The CDR3 loop spans 15 amino acids. Trimming took 6 bases from V and 3 from J, leaving 15 bases between them. Germline CDR1 and CDR2: SEHNR and FQNEAQ (reference sequence). Here the CDR3 reads CASSFLWTDGNTIYF. DNA of the CDR3: TGTGCCAGCAGTTTCCTGTGGACAGATGGAAACACCATATATTTT. The complete variable domain, with remaining parts taken from reference TRBV7-9 and TRBJ1-3, reads DTGVSQNPRHKITKRGQNVTFRCDPISEHNRLYWYRQTLGQGPEFLTYFQNEAQLEKSRLLSDRFSAERPKGSFSTLEIQRTEQGDSAMYLCASSFLWTDGNTIYFGEGSWLTVV.

The gene calls are TRBV20-1 and TRBJ2-2; tentatively, D is TRBD1 or TRBD2 (5 bases each). The CDR3 is 15 amino acids. Trimming pared 5 bases from V and 4 bases from J, leaving 17 bases between. The germline gives CDR1 DFQATT, CDR2 SNEGSKA (reference sequence). The CDR3 bases are TGCAGTGCTCCGAGATCTGGGGGACGCACCGGGGAGCTGTTTTTT. This sequence encodes CSAPRSGGRTGELFF.

This clonotype was picked up many times. The chain uses TRBV27 and TRBJ2-7; TRBD1 matches at 10 bases. V lost 6 bases, J lost 4 bases, and 9 bases stayed unmatched. The CDR3 totals 15 residues. Germline V gene lookup returns CDR1 MNHEY and CDR2 SMNVEV (reference sequence). The CDR3 region is CASSKNGQGGYEQYF. The CDR3, as DNA: TGTGCCAGCAGCAAAAACGGACAGGGGGGATACGAGCAGTACTTC.

The table lists this clonotype with a few counts. The chain recombines TRBV6-5 with TRBJ2-2; TRBD1 matches 7 bases. Looked up from germline, CDR1 is MNHEY and CDR2 is SVGAGI. CDR3 length: 14 residues. V lost 2 bases to trimming and J lost 6 bases; unmatched junction nucleotides: 3. This CDR3 is CASSYRQGSGELFF. The DNA of the CDR3 is TGTGCCAGCAGTTACCGACAGGGATCCGGGGAGCTGTTTTTT.